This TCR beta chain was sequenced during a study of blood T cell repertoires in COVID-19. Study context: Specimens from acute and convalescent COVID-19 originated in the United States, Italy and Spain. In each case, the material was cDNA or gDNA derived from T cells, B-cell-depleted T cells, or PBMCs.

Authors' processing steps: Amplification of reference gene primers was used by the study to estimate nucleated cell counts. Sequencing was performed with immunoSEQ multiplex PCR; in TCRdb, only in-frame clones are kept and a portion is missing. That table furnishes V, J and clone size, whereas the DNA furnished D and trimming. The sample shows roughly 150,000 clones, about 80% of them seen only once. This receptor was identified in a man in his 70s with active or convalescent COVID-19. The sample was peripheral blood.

CDR3 loop: CSASASQRGEKLFF. In nucleotides, the CDR3 is TGCAGTGCTAGTGCCAGCCAACGCGGGGAAAAACTGTTTTTT. The gene calls are TRBV20-1 and TRBJ1-4; unclear D gene. Germline V CDR1 and CDR2: DFQATT, SNEGSKA (reference sequence). The germline V and J ends were trimmed by 3 bases and 8 bases, with 16 bases remaining between them. The CDR3 is 14 residues long.